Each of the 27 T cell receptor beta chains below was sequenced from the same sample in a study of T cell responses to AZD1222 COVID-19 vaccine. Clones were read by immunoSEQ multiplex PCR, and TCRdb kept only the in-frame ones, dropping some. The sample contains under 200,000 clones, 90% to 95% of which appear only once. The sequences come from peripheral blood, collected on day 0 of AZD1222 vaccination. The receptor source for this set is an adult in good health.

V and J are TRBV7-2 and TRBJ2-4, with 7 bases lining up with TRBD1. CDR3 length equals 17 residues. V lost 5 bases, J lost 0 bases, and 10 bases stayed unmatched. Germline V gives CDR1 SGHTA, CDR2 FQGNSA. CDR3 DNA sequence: TGTGCCAGCAGCGAACCCACAGGGGATGGAGCCAAAAACATTCAGTACTTC. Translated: CASSEPTGDGAKNIQYF.

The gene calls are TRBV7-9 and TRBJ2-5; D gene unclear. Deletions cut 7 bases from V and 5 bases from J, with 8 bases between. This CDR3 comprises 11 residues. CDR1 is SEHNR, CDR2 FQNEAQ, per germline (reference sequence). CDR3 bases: TGTGCCAGCACCCCCCGGGAGACCCAGTACTTC. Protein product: CASTPRETQYF.

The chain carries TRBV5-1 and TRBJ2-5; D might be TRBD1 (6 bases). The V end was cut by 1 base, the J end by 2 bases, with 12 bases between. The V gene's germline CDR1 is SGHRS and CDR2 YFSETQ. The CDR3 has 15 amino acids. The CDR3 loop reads CASSLNGQQQETQYF. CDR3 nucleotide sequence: TGCGCCAGCAGCTTGAACGGACAGCAACAAGAGACCCAGTACTTC. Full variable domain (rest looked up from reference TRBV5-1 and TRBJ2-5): KAGVTQTPRYLIKTRGQQVTLSCSPISGHRSVSWYQQTPGQGLQFLFEYFSETQRNKGNFPGRFSGRQFSNSRSEMNVSTLELGDSALYLCASSLNGQQQETQYFGPGTRLLVL.

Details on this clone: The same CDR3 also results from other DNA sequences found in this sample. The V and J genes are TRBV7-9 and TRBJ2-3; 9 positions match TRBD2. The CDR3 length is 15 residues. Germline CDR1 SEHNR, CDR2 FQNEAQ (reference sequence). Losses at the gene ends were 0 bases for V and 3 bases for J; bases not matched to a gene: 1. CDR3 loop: CASSLATSGTDTQYF. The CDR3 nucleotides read TGTGCCAGCAGCTTAGCAACTAGCGGGACAGATACGCAGTATTTT.

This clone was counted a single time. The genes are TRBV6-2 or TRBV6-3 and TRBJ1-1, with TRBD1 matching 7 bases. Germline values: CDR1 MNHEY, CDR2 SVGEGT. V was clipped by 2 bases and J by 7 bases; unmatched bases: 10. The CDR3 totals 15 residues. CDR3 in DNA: TGTGCCAGCAGTTACCCGACAGGGAGAATATTTGAAGCTTTCTTT. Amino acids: CASSYPTGRIFEAFF.

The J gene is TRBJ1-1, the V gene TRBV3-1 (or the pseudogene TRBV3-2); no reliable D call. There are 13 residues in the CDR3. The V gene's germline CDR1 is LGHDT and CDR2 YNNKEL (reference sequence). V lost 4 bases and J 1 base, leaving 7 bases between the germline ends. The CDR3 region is CASSPRANTEAFF. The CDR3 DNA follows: TGTGCCAGCAGCCCGAGGGCGAACACTGAAGCTTTCTTT.

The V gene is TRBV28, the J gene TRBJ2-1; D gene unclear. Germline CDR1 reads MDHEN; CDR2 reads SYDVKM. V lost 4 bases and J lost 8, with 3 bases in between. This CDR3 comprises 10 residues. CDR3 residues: CASSSHEQFF. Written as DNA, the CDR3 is TGTGCCAGCAGTTCGCATGAGCAGTTCTTC.

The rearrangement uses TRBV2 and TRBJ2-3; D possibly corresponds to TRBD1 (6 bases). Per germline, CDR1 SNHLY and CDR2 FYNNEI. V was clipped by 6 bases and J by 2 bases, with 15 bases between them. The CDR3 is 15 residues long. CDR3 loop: CASRPDRQHTDTQYF. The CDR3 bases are TGTGCCAGCAGACCGGACAGACAACACACAGATACGCAGTATTTT.

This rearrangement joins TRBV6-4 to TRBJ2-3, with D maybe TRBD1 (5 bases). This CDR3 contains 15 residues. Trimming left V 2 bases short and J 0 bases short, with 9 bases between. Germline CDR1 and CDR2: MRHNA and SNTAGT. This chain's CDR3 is CASSDGATSTDTQYF. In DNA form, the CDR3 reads TGTGCCAGCAGTGACGGGGCGACTAGCACAGATACGCAGTATTTT.

In DNA form, the CDR3 reads TGTGCCAGCATCACGGGCAGGGCCGCGTGGGAGCAGTACTTC. It is translated as CASITGRAAWEQYF. The chain recombines TRBV6-6 with TRBJ2-7, with a tentative D call TRBD1 (5 bases). CDR1 is MNHNY and CDR2 is SVGAGI in the germline V gene (reference sequence). This CDR3 region has 14 residues. The ends were cut back, 7 bases at V and 7 bases at J, with 20 bases in the middle.

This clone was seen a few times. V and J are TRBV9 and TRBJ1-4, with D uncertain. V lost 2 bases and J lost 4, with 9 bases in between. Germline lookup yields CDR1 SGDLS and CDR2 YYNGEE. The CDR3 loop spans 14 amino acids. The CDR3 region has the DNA TGTGCCAGCAGCGTTTCAACAGTTAATGAAAAACTGTTTTTT. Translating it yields CASSVSTVNEKLFF.

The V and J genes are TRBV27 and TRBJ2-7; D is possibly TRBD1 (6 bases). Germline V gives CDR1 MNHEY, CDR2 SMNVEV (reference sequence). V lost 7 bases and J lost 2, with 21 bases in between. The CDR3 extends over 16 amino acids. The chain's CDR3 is CASTSRSQGSAYEQYF. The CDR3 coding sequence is TGTGCCAGCACCAGCCGGTCCCAGGGGTCGGCCTACGAGCAGTACTTC.

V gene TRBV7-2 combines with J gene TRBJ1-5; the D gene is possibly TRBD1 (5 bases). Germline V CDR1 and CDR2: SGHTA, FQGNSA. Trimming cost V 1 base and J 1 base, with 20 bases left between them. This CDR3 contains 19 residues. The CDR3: CASSLGAGRLEFSNQPQHF. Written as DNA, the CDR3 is TGTGCCAGCAGCTTAGGGGCAGGGAGGTTGGAGTTCAGCAATCAGCCCCAGCATTTT.

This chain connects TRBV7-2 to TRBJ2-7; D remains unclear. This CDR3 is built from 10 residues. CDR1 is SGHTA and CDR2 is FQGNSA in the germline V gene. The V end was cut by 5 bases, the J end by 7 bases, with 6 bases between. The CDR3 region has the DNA TGTGCCAGCAGCCTCCAGGAGCAGTACTTC. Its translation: CASSLQEQYF.

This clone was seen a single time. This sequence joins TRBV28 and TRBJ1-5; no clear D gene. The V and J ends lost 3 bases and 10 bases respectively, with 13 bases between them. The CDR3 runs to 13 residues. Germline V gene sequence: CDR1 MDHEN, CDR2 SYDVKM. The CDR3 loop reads CASSFRPQVPQHF. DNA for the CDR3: TGTGCCAGCAGTTTCCGGCCTCAGGTCCCCCAGCATTTT.

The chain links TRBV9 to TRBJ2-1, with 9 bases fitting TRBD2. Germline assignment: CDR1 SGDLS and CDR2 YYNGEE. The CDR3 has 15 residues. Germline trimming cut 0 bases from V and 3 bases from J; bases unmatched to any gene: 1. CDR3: CASSVGLAVYNEQFF. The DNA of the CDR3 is TGTGCCAGCAGCGTAGGACTAGCGGTCTACAATGAGCAGTTCTTC.

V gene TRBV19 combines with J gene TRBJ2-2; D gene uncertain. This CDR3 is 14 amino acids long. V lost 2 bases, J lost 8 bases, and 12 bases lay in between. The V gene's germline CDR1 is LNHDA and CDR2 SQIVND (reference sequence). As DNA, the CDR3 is TGTGCCAGTAGTATAAGTAGGACGACTGGGGAGCTGTTTTTT. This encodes CASSISRTTGELFF.

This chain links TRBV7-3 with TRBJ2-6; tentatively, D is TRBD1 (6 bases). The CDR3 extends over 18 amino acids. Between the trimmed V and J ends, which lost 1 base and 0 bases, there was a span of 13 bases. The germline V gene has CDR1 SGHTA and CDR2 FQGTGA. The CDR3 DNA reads TGTGCCAGCAGCTTAAACCCTACAGGGCCCTCTGGGGCCAACGTCCTGACTTTC. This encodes CASSLNPTGPSGANVLTF.

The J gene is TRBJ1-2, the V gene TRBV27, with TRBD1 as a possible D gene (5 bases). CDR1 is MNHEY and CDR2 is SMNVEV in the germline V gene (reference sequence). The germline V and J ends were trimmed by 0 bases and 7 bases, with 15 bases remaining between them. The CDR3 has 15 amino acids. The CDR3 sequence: CASSLSQGRPVGYTF. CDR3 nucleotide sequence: TGTGCCAGCAGTTTATCGCAGGGACGCCCCGTTGGCTACACCTTC.

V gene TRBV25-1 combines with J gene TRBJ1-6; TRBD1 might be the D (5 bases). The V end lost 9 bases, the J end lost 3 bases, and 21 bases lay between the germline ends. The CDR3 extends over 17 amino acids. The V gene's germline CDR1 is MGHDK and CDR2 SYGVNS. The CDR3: CARTTEFRENYNSPLHF. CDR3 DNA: TGTGCCAGGACAACAGAGTTCAGGGAAAACTATAATTCACCCCTCCACTTT.

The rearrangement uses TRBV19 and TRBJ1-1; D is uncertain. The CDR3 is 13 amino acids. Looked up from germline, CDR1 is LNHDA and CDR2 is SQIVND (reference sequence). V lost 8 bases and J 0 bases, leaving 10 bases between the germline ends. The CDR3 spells CASWTGLNTEAFF. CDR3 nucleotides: TGTGCCAGTTGGACGGGATTGAACACTGAAGCTTTCTTT.

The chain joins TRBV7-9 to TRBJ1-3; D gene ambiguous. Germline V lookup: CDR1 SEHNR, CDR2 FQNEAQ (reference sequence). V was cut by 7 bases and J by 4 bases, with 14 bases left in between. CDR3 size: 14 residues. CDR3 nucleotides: TGTGCCAGCACCTTCGGAGCGTCGGGAAACACCATATATTTT. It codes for CASTFGASGNTIYF.

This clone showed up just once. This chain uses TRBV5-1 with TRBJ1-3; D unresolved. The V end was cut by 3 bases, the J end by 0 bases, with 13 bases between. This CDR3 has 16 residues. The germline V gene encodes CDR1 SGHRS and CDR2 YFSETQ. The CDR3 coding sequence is TGCGCCAGCAGCTGGACGGCCCCAGGCTCTGGAAACACCATATATTTT. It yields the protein CASSWTAPGSGNTIYF.

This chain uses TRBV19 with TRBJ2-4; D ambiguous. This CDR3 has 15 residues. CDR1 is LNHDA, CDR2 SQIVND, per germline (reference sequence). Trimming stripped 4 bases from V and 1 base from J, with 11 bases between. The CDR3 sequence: CASSTLRRAKNIQYF. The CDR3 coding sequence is TGTGCCAGTAGTACCCTACGGCGGGCCAAAAACATTCAGTACTTC.

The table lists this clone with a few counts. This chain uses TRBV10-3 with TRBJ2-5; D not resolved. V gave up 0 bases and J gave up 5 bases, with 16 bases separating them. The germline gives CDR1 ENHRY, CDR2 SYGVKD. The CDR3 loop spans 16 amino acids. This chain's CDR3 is CAISESKRSFGETQYF. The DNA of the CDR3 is TGTGCCATCAGTGAGTCGAAACGGAGCTTTGGGGAGACCCAGTACTTC.

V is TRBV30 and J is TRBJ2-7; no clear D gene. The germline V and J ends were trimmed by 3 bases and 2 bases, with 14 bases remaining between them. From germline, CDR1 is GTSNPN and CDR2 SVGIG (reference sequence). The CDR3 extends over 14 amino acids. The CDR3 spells CAWSWRPVPYEQYF. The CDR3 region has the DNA TGTGCCTGGAGCTGGCGGCCAGTCCCCTACGAGCAGTACTTC.

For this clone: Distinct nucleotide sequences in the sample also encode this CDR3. The chain's CDR3 is CSARVADTQYF. CDR3 nucleotide sequence: TGCAGTGCTAGAGTGGCAGATACGCAGTATTTT. V and J are TRBV20-1 and TRBJ2-3; D is unclear. Germline V CDR1 and CDR2: DFQATT, SNEGSKA (reference sequence). V lost 1 base, J lost 4 bases, and 3 bases lay in between. This CDR3 comprises 11 residues.